The 7 T cell receptor beta chains listed next were all sequenced from one sample in a study of T-cell reconstitution after alpha-beta-depleted transplantation in children (dated by TCRdb to 2016 to 2018). The treatment or condition label on this specimen signifies: allogeneic hematopoietic cell transplantation with graft depleted of TCRalphabeta T cells and CD19 B cells. Library creation used PCR. Instrument on record: Illumina HiSeq 2500. To normalize quantification of the TCRbeta repertoire, the TCR libraries were built with molecular barcoding that relied on unique molecular identifiers. Using fastp at Q25 and MiXCR, TCRdb reprocessed the public reads and kept productive beta chains. Identical CDR3 protein sequences are pooled into one entry, listed with their most common genes and DNA. In this sample the table shows approximately 1,000,000 distinct CDR3 sequences, roughly 29% of which occur a single time. The ten largest clones capture over 25% of the sample.

The sample in question was PBMCs, mostly from graft donor cells, obtained 360 days after TCRalphabeta/CD19-depleted stem cell transplant. The source of these receptors is a boy under two years old who had a stem cell transplant for SCID, so the T cells may come from the graft donor.

The chain's CDR3 is CASSLGVRRQATGELFF. The CDR3 coding sequence is TGCGCCAGCAGCTTGGGTGTGAGACGACAAGCCACCGGGGAGCTGTTTTTT. The chain combines TRBV5-1 with TRBJ2-2; no reliable D call. V lost 0 bases to trimming and J lost 4 bases, with 16 bases between them. The CDR3 totals 17 residues. Germline V gene sequence: CDR1 SGHRS, CDR2 YFSETQ.

CDR3 in amino acids: CASSRPWPGETQYF. CDR3 sequence (DNA): TGTGCCAGCAGCCGGCCCTGGCCCGGGGAGACCCAGTACTTC. The chain links TRBV5-5 to TRBJ2-5, with D unclear. The CDR3 runs to 14 residues. V was shortened by 4 bases and J by 5 bases, with 15 bases between the two germline ends. The germline V gene encodes CDR1 SGHKS and CDR2 YYEKEE (reference sequence).

The DNA for the CDR3 is TGCGCCAGCAGCTCCGGGGGCGGGGGGTACAATGAGCAGTTCTTC. This sequence encodes CASSSGGGGYNEQFF. The chain has TRBV5-1 and TRBJ2-1, with 8 bases aligning to TRBD2. The CDR3 is 15 amino acids. V dropped 3 bases and J dropped 4; count of bases not matched to a gene: 6. Germline V gives CDR1 SGHRS, CDR2 YFSETQ.

This clonotype has only a few counts. This chain joins TRBV29-1 and TRBJ2-1, with TRBD1 matching over 7 bases. Germline lookup yields CDR1 SQVTM and CDR2 ANQGSEA. Trimming removed 4 bases from V and 7 bases from J; junction bases left unmatched: 7. The CDR3 loop spans 13 amino acids. CDR3 sequence reads: CSVGSDRVNEQFF. CDR3 in DNA: TGCAGCGTTGGCTCCGACAGGGTGAATGAGCAGTTCTTC.

This clonotype has more than one count but fewer than ten. CDR3 DNA sequence: TGTGCCAGCAGCCCTTATGGCTCTTACGAGCAGTACTTC. Encoded protein: CASSPYGSYEQYF. The genes are TRBV12-3 or TRBV12-4 and TRBJ2-7; no reliable D call. The CDR3 is made up of 13 amino acids. Trimming stripped 6 bases from V and 4 bases from J, with 13 bases between.

This chain joins TRBV7-2 and TRBJ1-2, with TRBD1 matching 9 bases. The CDR3 has 14 amino acids. V dropped 3 bases and J dropped 8; count of bases not matched to a gene: 7. Germline CDR1 is SGHTA and CDR2 is FQGNSA. CDR3 loop: CASSLGDRARGYTF. The CDR3 DNA is TGTGCCAGCAGCTTGGGGGACAGGGCACGAGGCTACACCTTC.

The rearrangement joins TRBV4-3 to TRBJ2-1; D possibly corresponds to TRBD1 (5 bases). The CDR3 loop spans 16 amino acids. The V gene lost 1 base and the J gene lost 6 bases, with 16 bases spanning the gap. Germline CDR1 reads LGHNA; CDR2 reads YSLEER. CDR3 in amino acids: CASSQARQLGSNEQFF. DNA of the CDR3: TGCGCCAGCAGCCAAGCTCGACAGCTGGGGTCCAATGAGCAGTTCTTC.